One sample yielded the 3 T cell receptor beta chains listed below, sequenced in a study of cytomegalovirus exposure and HLA in healthy donors. Assay: immunoSEQ multiplex PCR; the TCRdb copy retains only in-frame clones and omits some. The sample holds around 170,000 clones, 85% seen once. Material: PBMCs. These receptors were collected from a man aged 18-30 years in good health and CMV-seropositive.

The J gene is TRBJ2-7, the V gene TRBV7-9; weak D call: TRBD1 (6 bases). The CDR3 length is 16 residues. Germline CDR1 is SEHNR and CDR2 is FQNEAQ (reference sequence). Trimming removed 5 bases from V and 2 bases from J, with 19 bases in between. This CDR3 reads CASSPATGTLAYEQYF. CDR3 in DNA: TGTGCCAGCAGCCCAGCGACCGGGACACTCGCCTACGAGCAGTACTTC.

This chain links TRBV6-5 with TRBJ2-5; 7 bases map to TRBD2. Trimming took 5 bases from V and 7 from J; bases not matched to a gene: 13. This CDR3 has 15 amino acids. Germline lookup yields CDR1 MNHEY and CDR2 SVGAGI. The CDR3 DNA reads as TGTGCCAGCAGTCCCCTCGGTGCGGGGGACGGGACCCAGTACTTC. Protein sequence: CASSPLGAGDGTQYF.

This clone showed up just a few times. The chain carries TRBV6-1 and TRBJ1-2, with D possibly TRBD1 on 5 matching bases. This CDR3 has 14 residues. The V gene lost 4 bases and the J gene lost 2 bases, with 11 bases spanning the gap. Per the germline V gene, CDR1 is MNHNS and CDR2 is SASEGT. The CDR3 sequence: CASSGGRRNYGYTF. The CDR3 DNA reads as TGTGCCAGCAGTGGGGGGAGGAGGAACTATGGCTACACCTTC.